In this sample, the clone carrying this T cell receptor (beta chain) turned up many times. Its antigen is unidentified. The source of the sample is a study of Graves' ophthalmopathy and Graves' hyperthyroidism. Study-level findings and limits: Researchers report that a 13-signature model separated ophthalmopathy from stable hyperthyroidism, posting around 86% sensitivity and 75% to 84% specificity.

V was cut by 3 bases and J by 4 bases, with 9 bases left in between. CDR3 length: 13 residues. Germline CDR1 LNHDA, CDR2 SQIVND (reference sequence). The authors amplified TCR beta CDR3 regions, and they did so from RNA transcripts for repertoire sequencing. The library came from an HTBI-primed first-round RT-PCR and a second-round multiplex PCR. TCRdb redid the calling of the multiplex PCR reads with MiXCR, one entry per CDR3 protein. The profile shows hundreds of thousands of distinct CDR3 sequences, over 20% of them singletons. The sample was peripheral blood. This receptor was identified in a woman younger than 35 with stable Graves' hyperthyroidism. The chain is built from TRBV19 and TRBJ1-1; no clear D. This chain's CDR3 is CASSIKVGTEAFF. For the CDR3, the DNA is TGTGCCAGTAGTATTAAAGTCGGCACTGAAGCTTTCTTT.